Listed below are T cell receptor beta chains from one sample, sequenced in a study of beta chain features in type 1 diabetes. Assay: immunoSEQ multiplex PCR; the TCRdb copy retains only in-frame clones and omits some. Of around 320,000 clones listed, about 14% were seen once; the top ten hold roughly 6.7%. The sequencing input was central memory CD4+ T cells from blood. These receptors all come from a young man in good health. Both conserved end residues are part of each CDR3. The D gene is left open where the match is weak. A clone size is listed for some rows: how often the clone was seen (once, few, many), or a class if it is expanded.

d_gene	j_gene	abundance	v_gene	CDR3aa
NA	TRBJ2-1	few	TRBV6-1	CASSAQKNEQFF
NA	TRBJ1-4	few	TRBV10-2	CASRNLGEKLFF
NA	TRBJ1-2	few	TRBV6-5	CASSPRTDHYGYTF
NA	TRBJ2-3	NA	TRBV6-1	CASTPGTRSTDTQYF
NA	TRBJ2-5	NA	TRBV19	CASSIARGTETQYF
NA	TRBJ2-2	few	TRBV4-1	CASSPAGGRMAGELFF
NA	TRBJ2-3	NA	TRBV7-9	CASSLFSSTDTQYF
TRBD2	TRBJ2-1	NA	TRBV7-2	CASSPLAGGNNEQFF
TRBD1	TRBJ2-4	few	TRBV6-5	CASSQQGTENIQYF
NA	TRBJ1-1	NA	TRBV9	CASSKGPKMNTEAFF
NA	TRBJ1-5	few	TRBV30	CAWSQGQTNQPQHF
NA	TRBJ2-5	NA	TRBV4-2	CASSQASSRGETQYF
NA	TRBJ1-3	few	TRBV6-5	CASSYSEGRNTIYF
TRBD1	TRBJ2-1	many	TRBV7-2	CASSSRQGTYNEQFF
NA	TRBJ1-1	few	TRBV7-9	CASSLVGFMAFF
NA	TRBJ2-3	few	TRBV4-1	CASSPSIVKGTDTQYF
NA	TRBJ2-1	NA	TRBV9	CASSVEGTAGYNEQFF
NA	TRBJ1-1	NA	TRBV29-1	CSADEAFF
TRBD1	TRBJ2-5	many	TRBV7-2	CASSTQGTRGTQYF
NA	TRBJ1-3	NA	TRBV30	CAWGGSGNTIYF
NA	TRBJ1-1	few	TRBV18	CASSPGYLESGAFF
TRBD1	TRBJ1-3	NA	TRBV5-1	CASSLAGTGPGNTIYF
NA	TRBJ2-1	many	TRBV5-4	CASSLDSLRGNEQFF
NA	TRBJ2-5	few	TRBV19	CASSGSLRSETQYF
NA	TRBJ1-1	NA	TRBV6-6	CASTEGNRAVAFF
NA	TRBJ2-3	NA	TRBV9	CASSLAGLTDTQYF
NA	TRBJ2-3	few	TRBV7-2	CASGVYSTDTQYF
TRBD1	TRBJ1-6	few	TRBV30	CAWTSGTGSLALHF
NA	TRBJ2-7	few	TRBV11-2	CASSLVVAGFHEQYF
NA	TRBJ2-7	NA	TRBV7-9	CASSLRTGTTNF
TRBD2	TRBJ2-1	NA	TRBV2	CASSEAGGGINNEQFF
NA	TRBJ2-5	few	TRBV9	CASSPGLGQETQYF
TRBD2	TRBJ2-5	NA	TRBV15	CATSRASGPQETQYF
NA	TRBJ1-2	NA	TRBV19	CASSTPRGNSYGYTF
NA	TRBJ1-1	NA	TRBV15	CATSRGSPLFEAFF
NA	TRBJ1-1	NA	TRBV28	CAIRPTDLNTEAFF
NA	TRBJ2-1	NA	TRBV18	CASSGQGTNEQFF
TRBD1	TRBJ1-5	NA	TRBV18	CASSQGDQGVGNQPQHF
TRBD1	TRBJ1-3	NA	TRBV30	CAEQGESGNTIYF
TRBD1	TRBJ1-5	few	TRBV4-1	CASSIGQGNGQPQHF
NA	TRBJ2-1	NA	TRBV20-1	CSARWVGEQFF
TRBD2	TRBJ2-1	NA	TRBV7-2	CASSPRTSGNEQFF
NA	TRBJ2-7	NA	TRBV5-6	CASSPGSGISYEQYF
NA	TRBJ2-3	few	TRBV7-2	CASSLVPRGSTDTQYF
NA	TRBJ1-1	few	TRBV30	CAWARGRRGSTEAFF